This T cell receptor (beta chain) was observed in a study of blood T cell repertoires in COVID-19. The CDR3 consists of 17 residues. Germline V gene data show CDR1 as SGHRS and CDR2 as YFSETQ. V was pared by 4 bases and J by 3 bases, with 13 bases of the junction left unmatched. Source study methods: Nucleated cell counts were estimated from reference gene primer amplification. Assay: immunoSEQ multiplex PCR; the TCRdb copy retains only in-frame clones and omits some. That table gives V, J and clone size, and the DNA gave D and trimming. The sample includes roughly 70,000 clones, roughly 84% seen only once; the top ten take under 5%.

This clonotype was obtained from a woman aged 55-70 years with acute or convalescent COVID-19. The gene calls are TRBV5-1 and TRBJ1-1; 9 bases fit TRBD1. The specimen was peripheral blood. The CDR3 reads CASSKGQGGWWDTEAFF. In nucleotides, the CDR3 is TGCGCCAGCAGCAAGGGACAGGGCGGTTGGTGGGACACTGAAGCTTTCTTT.